This T cell receptor (beta chain) was retrieved from a study of graft-versus-host responses after intestinal transplantation. The overall study: Those transplanted obtained multivisceral, liver-intestinal, or isolated intestinal grafts. Each recipient received anti-thymocyte globulin induction, then tacrolimus and steroids for approximately 3 years.

The CDR3 is 13 residues long. In germline, CDR1 is SGHAT, CDR2 FQDESV (reference sequence). The germline V and J ends were trimmed by 1 base and 6 bases, with 9 bases remaining between them. Concerning this clone itself: Antigen specificity is unknown.

General study results and limits: There was an association between peak levels of circulating GvH clones and early post-transplant HvG declines.

This table comes from immunoSEQ multiplex PCR, and its TCRdb copy is limited to in-frame clones, with some not included. The sample records about 99,000 clones, 93% being singletons. The source material was unstimulated CD8+ T cells sorted from spleen or lymph node cells, sampled before intestinal transplant. The V call is TRBV11-1, the J call TRBJ1-1, with D tentatively TRBD1 (6 bases). The clonotype was recovered from a human donor who received an intestinal transplant. This chain's CDR3 is CASSLEWGPEAFF. In nucleotides, the CDR3 is TGTGCCAGCAGCTTAGAATGGGGGCCTGAAGCTTTCTTT.